This T cell receptor (beta chain) was recorded in a study of blood T cell repertoires in COVID-19. About the study: The origin of the acute and convalescent COVID-19 samples was the United States, Italy and Spain. PBMCs, B-cell-depleted T cells, or T cells provided the cDNA or gDNA that made up the material.

The CDR3 is made up of 12 amino acids. V was pared by 6 bases and J by 1 base, with 7 bases between. As handled by the study authors: Nucleated cell counts were estimated from reference gene primer amplification. This table comes from immunoSEQ multiplex PCR, and its TCRdb copy is limited to in-frame clones, with some not included. The V and J calls and clone size come from that table; D and trimming were worked out from the DNA. The sample carries approximately 74,000 clones, about 89% recorded once. The TCR sequence derives from a woman aged 55-75 years with acute or convalescent COVID-19. The sample comprised peripheral blood. The chain carries TRBV12-3 or TRBV12-4 and TRBJ2-7; no reliable D call. The CDR3 region has the DNA TGTGCCAGCAGACAGTATTCCTACGAGCAGTACTTC. Translation gives CASRQYSYEQYF.